This T cell receptor beta chain emerged from a study of T cells of healthy individuals. This clonotype occurred many times. Each CDR3 protein is one row after TCRdb ran MiXCR on the 5' RACE reads. This table has about 40,000 distinct CDR3 sequences, about 4.2% appearing once. Trimming removed 4 bases from V and 7 bases from J, with 10 bases in between. Germline loops: CDR1 KGHSH, CDR2 LQKENI. CDR3 length: 13 amino acids. This clonotype was sampled from a human donor in good health. The chain carries TRBV18 and TRBJ1-4; D possibly corresponds to TRBD1 (5 bases). The CDR3 sequence is CASSLTGGEKLFF. The CDR3 nucleotides read TGTGCCAGCTCACTAACGGGGGGTGAAAAACTGTTTTTT.